These 4 T cell receptor beta chains came from one sample sequenced in a study of metastatic and nonmetastatic thyroid tumors. TCRdb re-called the PCR reads via MiXCR. The sample lists about 43,000 clones, around 10% occurring once. No patient received treatment before thyroid surgery. Sequencing input: blood. All receptors derive from a female donor with papillary thyroid cancer or a benign thyroid nodule (not recorded which). Some clones in this sample may be carry-over from other donors' samples.

The sample holds many counts of this clone. This sequence joins TRBV2 and TRBJ1-4, with unresolved D. The CDR3 covers 14 residues. V lost 3 bases and J lost 5, with 10 bases in between. From germline, CDR1 is SNHLY and CDR2 FYNNEI. The CDR3 DNA sequence: TGTGCCAGCAGTGAGGGGTTTGGGAATGAAAAACTGTTTTTT. It translates to CASSEGFGNEKLFF.

A single count supports this clone. The chain employs TRBV7-2 and TRBJ1-3, with D unclear. Trimming cost V 0 bases and J 0 bases, with 9 bases left between them. The CDR3 has 16 amino acids. The germline V gene has CDR1 SGHTA and CDR2 FQGNSA. The CDR3 sequence is CASSLAGLFSGNTIYF. The DNA for the CDR3 is TGTGCCAGCAGCTTAGCTGGACTCTTCTCTGGAAACACCATATATTTT.

The V call is TRBV4-1, the J call TRBJ2-5, with D uncertain. Deletions cut 1 base from V and 7 bases from J, with 10 bases between. The CDR3 consists of 13 residues. Germline CDR1 is MGHRA and CDR2 is YSYEKL. Here the CDR3 DNA reads TGCGCCAGCAGCCAAGTTTGCGGAGCGACCCAGTACTTC. Translated: CASSQVCGATQYF.

This clone was seen at least ten times. The chain links TRBV6-1 to TRBJ1-6; 10 bases match TRBD1. Losses at the gene ends were 8 bases for V and 3 bases for J; bases not matched to a gene: 7. Germline assignment: CDR1 MNHNS and CDR2 SASEGT. The CDR3 runs to 16 residues. For the CDR3, the DNA is TGTGCCAGCCTGGACAGGGGGAGGGGCTATAATTCACCCCTCCACTTT. This sequence encodes CASLDRGRGYNSPLHF.